Listed here are 2 T cell receptor beta chains from one sample, sequenced in a study of T cells in Graves' hyperthyroidism and ophthalmopathy. Amplification yielded TCR beta CDR3 regions, with RNA transcripts as the source. TCR CDR3 regions were first amplified by RT-PCR with HTBI primers. TCRdb ran MiXCR on the multiplex PCR reads and lists one entry per CDR3 protein. This table has about 550,000 distinct CDR3 sequences, around 21% appearing once. Material: blood. All receptors derive from a man between 18 and 35 years old with Graves' hyperthyroidism.

This clonotype occurred many times. A read error may be the cause here, since a much bigger clone is one base away. The chain uses TRBV6-2 or TRBV6-3 and TRBJ1-2; D is uncertain. The CDR3 loop spans 14 amino acids. Germline CDR1 MNHEY, CDR2 SVGEGT. The CDR3 bases are TGTGCCGGCAGCCACAGCAACCTAAACTATGGCTACACCTTC. It encodes CAGSHSNLNYGYTF.

This clonotype was counted ten times or more. The chain couples TRBV6-1 to TRBJ1-1; D is unresolved. Germline CDR1 MNHNS, CDR2 SASEGT. CDR3 length: 13 residues. V was shortened by 6 bases and J by 2 bases, with 10 bases between the two germline ends. In nucleotides, the CDR3 is TGTGCCAGCAGGAGAGGACCAAACACTGAAGCTTTCTTT. This encodes CASRRGPNTEAFF.